A selection of T cell receptor beta chains follows, all from one sample in a study of blood T cell repertoires in COVID-19. Produced via immunoSEQ multiplex PCR; TCRdb's table is partial and in-frame only. Of about 140,000 clones listed, approximately 80% are singletons. Sequenced sample: peripheral blood. These receptors came from a woman of 80 years or more in a cohort sampled during active or convalescent COVID-19. CDR3s include the opening cysteine and the closing phenylalanine or tryptophan. The D gene is left open where the match is weak. The size entry is marked missing in some rows and otherwise reads once, few, many or a size class.

- TRBJ1-1 - TRBV24-1 TGTGCCACCAGTGATTCGGGTCGGGAAGCTTTCTTT CATSDSGREAFF
TRBD1 TRBJ1-6 - TRBV5-4 TGTGCCAGCAGCGGGACAGGCTCCTATAATTCACCCCTCCACTTT CASSGTGSYNSPLHF
- TRBJ1-2 - TRBV30 TGTGCCTGGAGTGTATGGGGGAAGGGGGCTAACTATGGCTACACCTTC CAWSVWGKGANYGYTF
- TRBJ1-5 - TRBV4-1 TGCGCCAGCAGCCCCCTCCGGGTGAATCAGCCCCAGCATTTT CASSPLRVNQPQHF
TRBD1 TRBJ2-4 - TRBV7-9 TGTGCCAGCAGCGGGGACAGGGGGTTAGCGGACATTCAGTACTTC CASSGDRGLADIQYF
- TRBJ1-3 once TRBV7-8 TGTGCCAGCAGCCCCTCGACTGTCTCTGGAAACACCATATATTTT CASSPSTVSGNTIYF
- TRBJ1-2 - TRBV18 TGTGCCAGCTCACCACCGGGGGCGCGCGGCTATGGCTACACCTTC CASSPPGARGYGYTF
- TRBJ1-4 - TRBV5-8 TGTGCCAGCAGCTTGGTTATCGGAGTAACTAATGAAAAACTGTTTTTT CASSLVIGVTNEKLFF
TRBD2 TRBJ2-1 - TRBV7-2 TGTGCCAGCAGCTTATATAGCGGGGGGGTGAACTTCTTC CASSLYSGGVNFF
- TRBJ2-1 - TRBV11-2 TGTGCCAGCAGCTTTCGGGGCAATGAGCAGTTCTTC CASSFRGNEQFF
- TRBJ1-4 - TRBV6-6 TGTGCCAGCAGTCCATTTTGGAACGTGGCGGTTAATGAAAAACTGTTTTTT CASSPFWNVAVNEKLFF
- TRBJ2-5 - TRBV2 TGTGCCAGCAGTGAACCGGGGATCCAAGAGACCCAGTACTTC CASSEPGIQETQYF
- TRBJ1-2 - TRBV2 TGTGCCAGCAGTGGGCAGGAGGGAGGTTTTTGGGGCTACACCTTC CASSGQEGGFWGYTF
TRBD2 TRBJ2-3 - TRBV7-3 TGTGCCAGCAGCTTAAACCCCCCTCTAGCGGGGGGTGGAAGGTGGTATTTT CASSLNPPLAGGGRWYF
- TRBJ2-5 - TRBV7-6 TGTGCCAGCAGCCCAGGGGAGCAAGAGACCCAGTACTTC CASSPGEQETQYF
- TRBJ1-1 - TRBV4-3 TGCGCCAGCAGCCCCGACGGCGGGGATTACGGCACTGAAGCTTTCTTT CASSPDGGDYGTEAFF
- TRBJ2-4 - TRBV19 TGTGCCAGTAGTATCCCCTCGGACATTCAGTACTTC CASSIPSDIQYF
- TRBJ2-5 - TRBV12-3/TRBV12-4 TGTGCCAGCAGTCCCGGGCAAGAGACCCAGTACTTC CASSPGQETQYF
- TRBJ2-2 - TRBV7-9 TGTGCCAGTTCCCGGACAGATTACACCGGGGAGCTGTTTTTT CASSRTDYTGELFF
- TRBJ1-6 - TRBV9 TGTGCCAGCAGCGTAGGTTCAGGGTTGGGTTCACCCCTCCACTTT CASSVGSGLGSPLHF
- TRBJ2-2 few TRBV7-9 TGTGCCAGCAGGCGAAGGGGGGACAGTAACACCGGGGAGCTGTTTTTT CASRRRGDSNTGELFF
- TRBJ1-1 - TRBV15 TGTGCCACCAGCAGACCAGGGGAGATGAACACTGAAGCTTTCTTT CATSRPGEMNTEAFF
TRBD1 TRBJ1-2 - TRBV25-1 TGTGCCAGCAGCGCCGGGACAGTCAGTGGCTACACCTTC CASSAGTVSGYTF
- TRBJ1-1 - TRBV11-2 TGTGCCAGCAGCGTTTCGACAGCACACACTGAAGCTTTCTTT CASSVSTAHTEAFF
TRBD2 TRBJ2-1 - TRBV5-1 TGCGCCAGCAGCCTACTAGCGGGGGCCGGGAATGAGCAGTTCTTC CASSLLAGAGNEQFF
TRBD2 TRBJ2-2 many TRBV27 TGTGCCAGCAGTTTGGGACTAGCGGTTAACACCGGGGAGCTGTTTTTT CASSLGLAVNTGELFF
TRBD1 TRBJ1-6 - TRBV7-9 TGTGCCAGCTCCGGGACAGTTAATTCACCCCTCCACTTT CASSGTVNSPLHF
- TRBJ2-4 - TRBV24-1 TGTGCCACCAGTGAGGACAGTAAAAACATTCAGTACTTC CATSEDSKNIQYF
TRBD2 TRBJ2-3 - TRBV5-4 TGTGCCAGCAGCTTGGCGGGGGGGATCTCGGATACGCAGTATTTT CASSLAGGISDTQYF
- TRBJ2-2 - TRBV9 TGTGCCAGCAGCGGTAGATCAAGCGACAGGAACACCGGGGAGCTGTTTTTT CASSGRSSDRNTGELFF
TRBD2 TRBJ2-3 once TRBV7-3 TGTGCCAGCAGCCGAAGCGGGGGCAGCACAGATACGCAGTATTTT CASSRSGGSTDTQYF
- TRBJ2-2 - TRBV28 TGTGCCAGCAGTTTATTCGGCCGAGGGCCGGGCACCGGGGAGCTGTTTTTT CASSLFGRGPGTGELFF
- TRBJ2-1 - TRBV28 TGTGCCAGCAGGAAAGGCAGGGGCTCCTACAATGAGCAGTTCTTC CASRKGRGSYNEQFF
- TRBJ2-5 - TRBV6-5 TGTGCCAGCAGCCCGGGACTCGGAAAGACCCAGTACTTC CASSPGLGKTQYF
- TRBJ1-1 - TRBV12-3/TRBV12-4 TGTGCCAGCAGTTTAGCCTCCGGCACTGAAGCTTTCTTT CASSLASGTEAFF
- TRBJ2-4 - TRBV3-1/TRBV3-2 TGTGCCAGCAGCCAAGGGGGGGGCCCTCCGAGCATTCAGTACTTC CASSQGGGPPSIQYF
TRBD1 TRBJ2-3 once TRBV18 TGTGCCAGCTCACCTATAGGGACAGGGGGCACAGATACGCAGTATTTT CASSPIGTGGTDTQYF
TRBD1 TRBJ2-5 - TRBV27 TGTGCCAGCAAGCAACAGGGGGCCGGGGAGACCCAGTACTTC CASKQQGAGETQYF
- TRBJ1-1 - TRBV2 TGTGCCAGCAGTGAAGAGGCGGGGGTGAGTGCTGAAGCTTTCTTT CASSEEAGVSAEAFF
- TRBJ2-2 - TRBV6-5 TGTGCCAGCAGTTTAGAGTATGGAGCCGGGGAGCTGTTTTTT CASSLEYGAGELFF
TRBD2 TRBJ2-1 - TRBV7-2 TGTGCCAGCAGCTTACTGCGGCTAGCGGGGAATGAGCAGTTCTTC CASSLLRLAGNEQFF
- TRBJ1-1 - TRBV6-5 TGTGCCAGCAGTTACTTGGGCTCGCCGGGGACTGAAGCTTTCTTT CASSYLGSPGTEAFF
- TRBJ1-5 - TRBV28 TGTGCCAGCAGGCCCTTCCTCGGGGTAAGCAATCAGCCCCAGCATTTT CASRPFLGVSNQPQHF
- TRBJ2-1 once TRBV27 TGTGCCAGCAGTTTATTGCAGGGGGGAAGCAATGAGCAGTTCTTC CASSLLQGGSNEQFF
TRBD2 TRBJ2-3 - TRBV6-6 TGTGCCAGCCGACTAGCGGCCAGTTCAGATACGCAGTATTTT CASRLAASSDTQYF
- TRBJ1-2 - TRBV7-5 TGTGCCAGAAGCTTGATGTCGAACAGGGGGTATGGCTACACCTTC CARSLMSNRGYGYTF